A single sample is the source of the 20 T cell receptor beta chains below, sequenced in a study of T cell changes during pregnancy in multiple sclerosis. Profiled with immunoSEQ multiplex PCR; TCRdb holds only in-frame clones, not every one. The top ten hold approximately 0.39% of the sample, which has approximately 48,000 clones, 80% to 95% seen once. The sample here was CD4+ T cells from peripheral blood mononuclear cells, taken after pregnancy. The receptors derive from a female donor with multiple sclerosis, enrolled in a pregnancy study.

The chain recombines TRBV27 with TRBJ2-3, with 13 bases matching TRBD2. Germline assignment: CDR1 MNHEY and CDR2 SMNVEV (reference sequence). The length of the CDR3 is 19 residues. The V gene end was trimmed by 7 bases and the J gene end by 0 bases; junction bases not matched to a gene: 13. CDR3 coding DNA: TGTGCCAGCACCACCCTGGGACTAGCGGGACCAACTAGCACAGATACGCAGTATTTT. As protein: CASTTLGLAGPTSTDTQYF.

The chain combines TRBV5-1 with TRBJ2-2, with TRBD2 identical over 10 bases. J lost 2 bases, V lost 0 bases, and 1 base had no gene match. Germline CDR1 is SGHRS and CDR2 is YFSETQ. This CDR3 comprises 16 residues. The CDR3: CASSLGLAGNTGELFF. The CDR3 DNA sequence: TGCGCCAGCAGCTTGGGACTAGCGGGTAACACCGGGGAGCTGTTTTTT.

The chain uses TRBV18 and TRBJ2-3; 12 nucleotides line up with TRBD2. Losses at the gene ends were 0 bases for V and 5 bases for J; bases not matched to a gene: 6. This CDR3 region has 17 residues. Germline V lookup: CDR1 KGHSH, CDR2 LQKENI. The chain's CDR3 is CASSPPSGLAGKDTQYF. The CDR3 DNA reads TGTGCCAGCTCACCACCCTCAGGACTAGCGGGAAAAGATACGCAGTATTTT. Using reference TRBV18 and TRBJ2-3 for the parts outside the CDR3, the full variable domain is NAGVMQNPRHLVRRRGQEARLRCSPMKGHSHVYWYRQLPEEGLKFMVYLQKENIIDESGMPKERFSAEFPKEGPSILRIQQVVRGDSAAYFCASSPPSGLAGKDTQYFGPGTRLTVL.

The genes are TRBV7-6 and TRBJ1-3; 7 bases agree with TRBD1. The CDR3 is 14 residues long. Germline assignment: CDR1 SGHVS and CDR2 FNYEAQ. With V trimmed by 5 bases and J by 7 bases, 8 bases remained unmatched. Here the CDR3 reads CASSPYDRDNTIYF. The CDR3 nucleotides are TGTGCCAGCAGCCCCTATGACAGGGATAACACCATATATTTT. Full variable domain (outside the CDR3, taken from reference TRBV7-6 and TRBJ1-3): GAGVSQSPRYKVTKRGQDVALRCDPISGHVSLYWYRQALGQGPEFLTYFNYEAQQDKSGLPNDRFSAERPEGSISTLTIQRTEQRDSAMYRCASSPYDRDNTIYFGEGSWLTVV.

The chain is built from TRBV5-1 and TRBJ1-1; D gene unclear. Trimming pared 2 bases from V and 1 base from J, leaving 12 bases between. The CDR3 sequence is 15 residues long. Germline V lookup: CDR1 SGHRS, CDR2 YFSETQ. CDR3: CASSLTPGRNTEAFF. CDR3 sequence (DNA): TGCGCCAGCAGCTTAACACCGGGGAGGAACACTGAAGCTTTCTTT.

This clone was observed once. V is TRBV5-1 and J is TRBJ1-1, with D maybe TRBD1 (6 bases). Trimming removed 0 bases from V and 4 bases from J, with 19 bases in between. The CDR3 is 17 amino acids. Germline lookup yields CDR1 SGHRS and CDR2 YFSETQ. The CDR3 DNA sequence: TGCGCCAGCAGCTTGGACTGGCGGGGGGCGCAAAGCACTGAAGCTTTCTTT. Amino acids: CASSLDWRGAQSTEAFF.

Only one count was recorded for this clone. The rearrangement links TRBV5-1 to TRBJ1-3; a weak D match, TRBD1 (6 bases). Germline lookup yields CDR1 SGHRS and CDR2 YFSETQ. The CDR3 extends over 14 amino acids. V lost 0 bases and J lost 4, with 8 bases in between. CDR3 in DNA: TGCGCCAGCAGCTTGGGGGACACGGGAAACACCATATATTTT. Translation: CASSLGDTGNTIYF. The variable domain in full, with the rest retrieved from reference TRBV5-1 and TRBJ1-3, is KAGVTQTPRYLIKTRGQQVTLSCSPISGHRSVSWYQQTPGQGLQFLFEYFSETQRNKGNFPGRFSGRQFSNSRSEMNVSTLELGDSALYLCASSLGDTGNTIYFGEGSWLTVV.

The chain recombines TRBV27 with TRBJ2-1; tentative D call: TRBD1 (6 bases). The germline V gene encodes CDR1 MNHEY and CDR2 SMNVEV (reference sequence). This CDR3 region has 16 residues. Between the trimmed V and J ends, which lost 6 bases and 9 bases, there was a span of 24 bases. The CDR3 region has the DNA TGTGCCAGCAGCACCACAGGGATCTCCCCTTTCGGTGAGCAGTTCTTC. It codes for CASSTTGISPFGEQFF.

This chain uses TRBV6-1 with TRBJ1-1; 10 bases map to TRBD1. The CDR3 is made up of 15 amino acids. The J segment lost 3 bases and the V segment lost 3 bases, leaving 4 bases of the junction unmatched. CDR1 MNHNS and CDR2 SASEGT come from the germline V gene. DNA for the CDR3: TGTGCCAGCAGTGATTCGACAGGGGGCCACACTGAAGCTTTCTTT. This sequence encodes CASSDSTGGHTEAFF.

This clone was seen just once. The chain combines TRBV4-3 with TRBJ1-5; D remains unclear. The germline CDR1 and CDR2 sequences are LGHNA and YSLEER. The CDR3 runs to 13 residues. V was shortened by 1 base and J by 4 bases, with 5 bases between the two germline ends. CDR3 residues: CASSQAPNQPQHF. The CDR3 DNA sequence: TGCGCCAGCAGCCAAGCCCCTAATCAGCCCCAGCATTTT.

The J gene is TRBJ2-1, the V gene TRBV20-1; no reliable D call. The germline CDR1 and CDR2 sequences are DFQATT and SNEGSKA (reference sequence). This CDR3 comprises 11 residues. In DNA, the CDR3 is TGCACGGTTCCCGCCTACAATGAGCAGTTCTTC. The encoded protein is CTVPAYNEQFF.

There are a few counts of this clone. V usage is TRBV6-1 and J usage is TRBJ2-4, with a tentative D call TRBD2 (6 bases). Trimming shortened V by 6 bases and J by 9 bases, and 15 bases separated the two germline ends. Germline CDR1 reads MNHNS; CDR2 reads SASEGT. CDR3 length: 13 residues. CDR3 sequence reads: CASSREIKAIQYF. The CDR3 nucleotides read TGTGCCAGCAGCCGGGAGATTAAGGCCATTCAGTACTTC.

The rearrangement uses TRBV30 and TRBJ2-7; D not certain. V lost 2 bases, J lost 7 bases, and 9 bases lay in between. This CDR3 has 11 residues. Germline-derived CDR1 and CDR2 are GTSNPN and SVGIG (reference sequence). CDR3 in amino acids: CAWSLTSEQYF. Written as DNA, the CDR3 is TGTGCCTGGAGTCTGACTTCGGAGCAGTACTTC.

V and J are TRBV14 and TRBJ1-4, with TRBD1 as a possible D gene (6 bases). This CDR3 has 16 residues. V lost 1 base to trimming and J lost 7 bases, with 16 bases between them. CDR1 and CDR2 (germline): SGHDN, FVKESK. CDR3 sequence reads: CASSQVGGGASEKLFF. The CDR3 DNA reads TGTGCCAGCAGCCAAGTCGGGGGGGGCGCGAGTGAAAAACTGTTTTTT.

This clone was seen just once. The chain joins TRBV7-9 to TRBJ1-2; a possible D gene is TRBD1 (5 bases). This CDR3 is 18 amino acids long. Deletions cut 3 bases from V and 1 base from J, with 21 bases between. The V gene's germline CDR1 is SEHNR and CDR2 FQNEAQ (reference sequence). CDR3 DNA: TGTGCCAGCAGCTTGTTTGGAGGGACTAAGCGATTTAACTATGGCTACACCTTC. The encoded protein is CASSLFGGTKRFNYGYTF.

The chain recombines TRBV6-5 with TRBJ2-2; D is perhaps TRBD1 (5 bases). The CDR3 is made up of 14 amino acids. V was pared by 2 bases and J by 5 bases, with 9 bases between. The germline V gene encodes CDR1 MNHEY and CDR2 SVGAGI. CDR3 DNA sequence: TGTGCCAGCAGTTACCAGGGATGGACCGGGGAGCTGTTTTTT. It encodes CASSYQGWTGELFF.

The V and J genes are TRBV11-3 and TRBJ1-6, with D tentatively TRBD1 (5 bases). Trimming stripped 3 bases from V and 4 bases from J, with 10 bases between. CDR1 is SGHNT and CDR2 is YENEEA in the germline V gene. This CDR3 contains 15 residues. The CDR3 DNA follows: TGTGCCAGCAGCTTTGACAGTACTTATAATTCACCCCTCCACTTT. Encoded protein: CASSFDSTYNSPLHF. The full variable domain, with the rest looked up from reference TRBV11-3 and TRBJ1-6, is EAGVVQSPRYKIIEKKQPVAFWCNPISGHNTLYWYLQNLGQGPELLIRYENEEAVDDSQLPKDRFSAERLKGVDSTLKIQPAELGDSAVYLCASSFDSTYNSPLHFGNGTRLTVT.

This clone was found a few times. The V gene is TRBV29-1, the J gene TRBJ1-1; D might be TRBD1 (5 bases). The CDR3 is 11 residues long. Germline CDR1 and CDR2: SQVTM and ANQGSEA. The ends were cut back, 2 bases at V and 8 bases at J, with 9 bases in the middle. CDR3 sequence (DNA): TGCAGCGTTGAATCGCCAGGGGAAGCTTTCTTT. Translated: CSVESPGEAFF. The full variable domain, its missing parts supplied by reference TRBV29-1 and TRBJ1-1, is SAVISQKPSRDICQRGTSLTIQCQVDSQVTMMFWYRQQPGQSLTLIATANQGSEATYESGFVIDKFPISRPNLTFSTLTVSNMSPEDSSIYLCSVESPGEAFFGQGTRLTVV.

The chain combines TRBV18 with TRBJ1-1; 7 nucleotides agree with TRBD1. CDR1 is KGHSH, CDR2 LQKENI, per germline. This CDR3 has 18 residues. V shed 5 bases, J shed 3 bases, and the junction held 18 bases outside the gene matches. DNA for the CDR3: TGTGCCAGCTCAGTCAAGACAGGGATAGAGTGGGGGGACACTGAAGCTTTCTTT. This translates into CASSVKTGIEWGDTEAFF. The whole variable domain, filled in from reference TRBV18 and TRBJ1-1, reads NAGVMQNPRHLVRRRGQEARLRCSPMKGHSHVYWYRQLPEEGLKFMVYLQKENIIDESGMPKERFSAEFPKEGPSILRIQQVVRGDSAAYFCASSVKTGIEWGDTEAFFGQGTRLTVV.

The gene calls are TRBV27 and TRBJ2-7, with 9 bases that match TRBD2. The CDR3 loop spans 15 amino acids. The germline V gene has CDR1 MNHEY and CDR2 SMNVEV (reference sequence). V lost 5 bases, J lost 5 bases, and 10 bases stayed unmatched. CDR3 DNA sequence: TGTGCCAGCAGTCCCCCCGCGGGAGGGCTAGACGAGCAGTACTTC. This encodes CASSPPAGGLDEQYF.